This T cell receptor beta chain was identified in a study of T cells after yellow fever vaccination. V was shortened by 6 bases and J by 6 bases, with 11 bases between the two germline ends. Germline V gene sequence: CDR1 MGHRA, CDR2 YSYEKL. The CDR3 has 13 amino acids. The sample holds many counts of this clonotype. One entry per CDR3 protein, called by TCRdb with MiXCR from the 5' RACE reads. The table lists approximately 90,000 distinct CDR3 sequences, roughly 6% of them singletons. Sequencing used CD8+ T cells sorted from PBMCs, obtained 10 days after the yellow fever booster vaccination. The rearrangement uses TRBV4-1 and TRBJ2-2; maybe TRBD2 (5 bases). The TCR comes from a man aged 18 to 30 who received the YFV17D yellow fever vaccine. This chain's CDR3 is CASRAEDPGELFF. Here the CDR3 DNA reads TGCGCCAGCAGGGCGGAGGATCCCGGGGAGCTGTTTTTT.